The rows below give T cell receptor beta chains drawn from one sample of a study of identical twins. TCRdb reprocessed the 5' RACE reads with MiXCR, giving one entry per CDR3 protein. Of hundreds of thousands of distinct CDR3 sequences detected, roughly an eighth appear once; the ten largest clones hold around 7.2%. The sample was also reused in another study, on yellow fever vaccine responses in identical twins.

Source material: CD8+ T cells sorted from blood. These receptors were collected from a woman younger than 30 in good health. Both conserved end residues are part of each CDR3. Fields, in order: clone size, V gene, D gene, J gene, CDR3 DNA, CDR3 protein. D genes are given only for firm matches. Clone size is shown for a subset of rows, as once, few, many or a class of expanded clone.

many	TRBV4-1	NA	TRBJ2-1	TGCGCCAGCAGCCAACCCTCCTCGCGGTACAATGAGCAGTTCTTC	CASSQPSSRYNEQFF
NA	TRBV28	TRBD1	TRBJ2-3	TGTGCCAGCAGTTTTGCCGGGACAGGGGGCCGGGATGACACAGATACGCAGTATTTT	CASSFAGTGGRDDTDTQYF
NA	TRBV3-1	TRBD1	TRBJ1-1	TGTGCCAGCAGCCAAGACAGGGGGACTTACACTGAAGCTTTCTTT	CASSQDRGTYTEAFF
few	TRBV7-8	NA	TRBJ2-5	TGTGCCAGCAGCTTAACCGGATCGGAAGAGACCCAGTACTTC	CASSLTGSEETQYF
few	TRBV9	TRBD1	TRBJ2-7	TGTGCCAGCAGCGTAGAGGCAGGGGGCTATTCCTACGAGCAGTACTTC	CASSVEAGGYSYEQYF
NA	TRBV7-8	NA	TRBJ2-2	TGTGCCAGCGTCACTAGGGACACCGGGGAGCTGTTTTTT	CASVTRDTGELFF
many	TRBV15	TRBD1	TRBJ2-3	TGTGCCACCAGCAGAGCCCCGGGACAGGGGGAAGGAGATACGCAGTATTTT	CATSRAPGQGEGDTQYF
NA	TRBV21-1	NA	TRBJ2-4	TGTGCCAGCGAAGTGGGAGATTATCGCTTCCCCAGTGAAAACATTCAGTACTTC	CASEVGDYRFPSENIQYF
few	TRBV2	TRBD2	TRBJ2-7	TGTGCCAGCTGGCTAGCGGAACTCCCCTACGAGCAGTACTTC	CASWLAELPYEQYF
few	TRBV6-5	TRBD2	TRBJ2-1	TGTGCCAGCAGTTCTCCGTTCGGGCGGGGGTCCTACAATGAGCAGTTCTTC	CASSSPFGRGSYNEQFF
many	TRBV29-1	NA	TRBJ2-7	TGCAGCGTTGAAGATTTAGCGAATTACGAGCAGTACTTC	CSVEDLANYEQYF
NA	TRBV20-1	TRBD1	TRBJ2-7	TGCAGTGCTAGAGATGAGGACAGGGCGAGCTACGAGCAGTACTTC	CSARDEDRASYEQYF
many	TRBV11-2	TRBD2	TRBJ2-3	TGTGCCAGCAGCTTACGACTAGCGGGGAGACTACCTAGCACAGATACGCAGTATTTT	CASSLRLAGRLPSTDTQYF
NA	TRBV4-1	NA	TRBJ1-1	TGCGCCAGCAGCCAAGGGGGGGGCAGTATCACTGAAGCTTTCTTT	CASSQGGGSITEAFF
few	TRBV7-8	NA	TRBJ1-2	TGTGCCAGCAGCTTATCTCCGGGTGGCTACACCTTC	CASSLSPGGYTF
few	TRBV6-6	NA	TRBJ2-7	TGTGCCAGCAGTGAGGCAGGAGTCCACGAGCAGTACTTC	CASSEAGVHEQYF
few	TRBV2	NA	TRBJ2-1	TGTGCCAGCAACGCCGGGCTCCAAAACGGCAATGAGCAGTTCTTC	CASNAGLQNGNEQFF
many	TRBV12-3/TRBV12-4	NA	TRBJ1-1	TGTGCCAGCAGCTACAGTGGCACTGAAGCTTTCTTT	CASSYSGTEAFF
many	TRBV20-1	TRBD2	TRBJ2-7	TGCAGTGCTAGAACTAGCGGGAGTTACGAGCAGTACTTC	CSARTSGSYEQYF
many	TRBV12-3/TRBV12-4	TRBD1	TRBJ2-7	TGTGCCAGCAGTTACGACAGGGGGGGCTCCTACGAGCAGTACTTC	CASSYDRGGSYEQYF
few	TRBV20-1	TRBD1	TRBJ2-7	TGCAGTGCTAGGGACAGGGGGAGGCACGAGCAGTACTTC	CSARDRGRHEQYF
few	TRBV20-1	NA	TRBJ2-1	TGCAGTGCTGAGGCGGGCAATGAGCAGTTCTTC	CSAEAGNEQFF
few	TRBV28	NA	TRBJ1-5	TGTGCCAGCAGCGCTACAGGTGGCTATAGCAATCAGCCCCAGCATTTT	CASSATGGYSNQPQHF
few	TRBV20-1	TRBD1	TRBJ1-1	TGCAGTCCGCAGGGGGGAGTGAACACTGAAGCTTTCTTT	CSPQGGVNTEAFF
many	TRBV12-3/TRBV12-4	TRBD2	TRBJ2-3	TGTGCCAGCGCCACTAGCGGATCAAACACAGATACGCAGTATTTT	CASATSGSNTDTQYF
few	TRBV12-3/TRBV12-4	NA	TRBJ1-5	TGTGCCAGCACCTCCCGGGGGGAGGGACAGCCCCAGCATTTT	CASTSRGEGQPQHF
few	TRBV7-9	NA	TRBJ1-2	TGTGCCAGCAGACCACCGGAGGGGTTGCCCATGACCTATGGCTACACCTTC	CASRPPEGLPMTYGYTF
many	TRBV5-5	NA	TRBJ2-1	TGTGCCAGCAGCTTGCGGCCGCGGGAAACTGAGCAGTTCTTC	CASSLRPRETEQFF
NA	TRBV20-1	TRBD1	TRBJ1-5	TGCAGTGCTAGAGATAAGACAGGGTTGGGCAATCAGCCCCAGCATTTT	CSARDKTGLGNQPQHF
NA	TRBV12-3/TRBV12-4	TRBD2	TRBJ2-1	TGTGCCAGCCGTCCTAGCGGAGATTACAATGAGCAGTTCTTC	CASRPSGDYNEQFF
many	TRBV27	TRBD2	TRBJ2-2	TGTGCCAGCAGTACGGCGGGAGAGTTCGGGGAGCTGTTTTTT	CASSTAGEFGELFF
few	TRBV2	TRBD1	TRBJ2-1	TGTGCCAGCAGCAGGACAGGGGACATCAATGAGCAGTTCTTC	CASSRTGDINEQFF
NA	TRBV13	TRBD2	TRBJ2-7	TGTGCCAGCAGCAAAGACGGGACTAGCCGCTACGAGCAGTACTTC	CASSKDGTSRYEQYF
many	TRBV4-1	NA	TRBJ2-4	TGCGCCAGCAGCGCACAGGGTCCGGACATTCAGTACTTC	CASSAQGPDIQYF